This entry lists 3 T cell receptor beta chains sequenced from one sample in a study of cytomegalovirus exposure and HLA in healthy donors. Profiling relied on immunoSEQ multiplex PCR, and the TCRdb table lists in-frame clones only, not all of them. The sample lists 150,000 to 200,000 clones, approximately 86% seen once, with 2% to 3% in the top ten. The sample comprised PBMCs. These receptors were obtained from a man younger than 35 in good health and CMV-seropositive.

The J gene is TRBJ2-5, the V gene TRBV15; 8 positions agree with TRBD2. Trimming cost V 1 base and J 0 bases; bases outside gene matches: 1. In germline, CDR1 is LNHNV, CDR2 YYDKDF (reference sequence). The CDR3 runs to 15 residues. Here the CDR3 reads CATSRGGGHQETQYF. CDR3 in DNA: TGTGCCACCAGCAGAGGCGGGGGGCACCAAGAGACCCAGTACTTC.

V usage is TRBV10-3 and J usage is TRBJ1-4; D perhaps matches TRBD1 (5 bases). The CDR3 spans 13 residues. Germline loops: CDR1 ENHRY, CDR2 SYGVKD. Trimming cost V 9 bases and J 6 bases, with 14 bases left between them. This CDR3 reads CAIGAQSDEKLFF. The CDR3 nucleotides read TGTGCCATTGGGGCGCAGTCGGATGAAAAACTGTTTTTT.

The CDR3 reads CASSLGTSSYNEQFF. In DNA, the CDR3 is TGTGCCAGCAGCTTAGGGACTAGTTCGTACAATGAGCAGTTCTTC. This chain uses TRBV13 with TRBJ2-1; a weak D match, TRBD2 (6 bases). In germline, CDR1 is PRHDT, CDR2 FYEKMQ (reference sequence). The ends were cut back, 0 bases at V and 4 bases at J, with 10 bases in the middle. The CDR3 has 15 residues.